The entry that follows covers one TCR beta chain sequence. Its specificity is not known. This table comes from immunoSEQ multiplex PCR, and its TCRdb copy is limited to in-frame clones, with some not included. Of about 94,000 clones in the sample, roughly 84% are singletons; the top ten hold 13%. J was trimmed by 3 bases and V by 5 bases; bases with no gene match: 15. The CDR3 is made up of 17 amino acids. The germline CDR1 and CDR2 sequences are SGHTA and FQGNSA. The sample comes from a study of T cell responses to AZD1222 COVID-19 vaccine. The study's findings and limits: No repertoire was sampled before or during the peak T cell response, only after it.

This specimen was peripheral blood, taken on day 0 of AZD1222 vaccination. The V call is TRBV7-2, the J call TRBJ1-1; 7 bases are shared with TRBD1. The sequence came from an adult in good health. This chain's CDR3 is CASSPYILDRVDTEAFF. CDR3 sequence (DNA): TGTGCCAGCAGCCCCTATATTTTAGACAGGGTGGACACTGAAGCTTTCTTT.